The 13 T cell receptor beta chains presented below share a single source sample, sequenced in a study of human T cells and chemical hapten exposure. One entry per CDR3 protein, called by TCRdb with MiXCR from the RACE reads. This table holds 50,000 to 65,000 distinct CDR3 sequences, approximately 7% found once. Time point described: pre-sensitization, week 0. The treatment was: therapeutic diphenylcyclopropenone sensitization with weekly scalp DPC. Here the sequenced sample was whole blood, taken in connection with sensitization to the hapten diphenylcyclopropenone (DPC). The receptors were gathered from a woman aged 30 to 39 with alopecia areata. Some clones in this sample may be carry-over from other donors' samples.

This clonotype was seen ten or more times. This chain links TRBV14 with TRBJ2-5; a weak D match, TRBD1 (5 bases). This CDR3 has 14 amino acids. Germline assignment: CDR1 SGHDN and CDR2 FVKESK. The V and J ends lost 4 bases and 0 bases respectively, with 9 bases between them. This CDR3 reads CASSPGMYQETQYF. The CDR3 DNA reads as TGTGCCAGCAGCCCAGGGATGTACCAAGAGACCCAGTACTTC.

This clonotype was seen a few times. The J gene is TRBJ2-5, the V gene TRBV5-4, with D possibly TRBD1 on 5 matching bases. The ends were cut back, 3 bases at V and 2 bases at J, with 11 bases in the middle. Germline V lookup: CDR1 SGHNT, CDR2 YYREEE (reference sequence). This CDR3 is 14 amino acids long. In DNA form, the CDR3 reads TGTGCCAGCAGCTCCGCCAGGGTACAAGAGACCCAGTACTTC. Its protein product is CASSSARVQETQYF.

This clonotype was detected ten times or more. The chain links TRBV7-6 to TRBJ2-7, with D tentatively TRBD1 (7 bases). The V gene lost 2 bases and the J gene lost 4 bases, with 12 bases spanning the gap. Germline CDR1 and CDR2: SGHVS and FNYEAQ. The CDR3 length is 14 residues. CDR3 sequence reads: CASSLWAGGYEQYF. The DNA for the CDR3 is TGTGCCAGCAGCTTATGGGCAGGGGGGTACGAGCAGTACTTC.

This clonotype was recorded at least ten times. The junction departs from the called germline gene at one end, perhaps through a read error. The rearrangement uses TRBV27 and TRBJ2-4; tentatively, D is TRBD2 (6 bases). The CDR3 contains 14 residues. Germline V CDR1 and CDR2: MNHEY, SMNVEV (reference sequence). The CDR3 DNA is TGTGCCAGCAGTTTACTCTTACCGGGGGAAAAGGTGTATTTC. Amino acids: CASSLLLPGEKVYF.

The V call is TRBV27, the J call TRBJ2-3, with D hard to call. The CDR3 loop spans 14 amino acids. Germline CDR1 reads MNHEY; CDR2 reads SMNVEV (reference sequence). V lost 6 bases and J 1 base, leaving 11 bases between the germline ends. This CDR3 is CASSTTVGTDTQYF. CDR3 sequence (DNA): TGTGCCAGCAGCACGACGGTAGGCACAGATACGCAGTATTTT.

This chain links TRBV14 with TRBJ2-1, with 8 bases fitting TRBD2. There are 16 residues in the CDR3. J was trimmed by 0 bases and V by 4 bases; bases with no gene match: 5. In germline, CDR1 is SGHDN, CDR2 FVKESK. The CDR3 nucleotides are TGTGCCAGCAGCCGTCATAGCGGGAACTCCTACAATGAGCAGTTCTTC. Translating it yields CASSRHSGNSYNEQFF.

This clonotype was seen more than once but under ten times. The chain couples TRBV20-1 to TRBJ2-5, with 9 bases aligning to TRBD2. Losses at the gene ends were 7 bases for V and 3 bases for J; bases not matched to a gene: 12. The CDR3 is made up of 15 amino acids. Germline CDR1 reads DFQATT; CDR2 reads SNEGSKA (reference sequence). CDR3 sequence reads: CSVATAGGREETQYF. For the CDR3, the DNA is TGCAGTGTCGCGACTGCGGGGGGGCGGGAAGAGACCCAGTACTTC.

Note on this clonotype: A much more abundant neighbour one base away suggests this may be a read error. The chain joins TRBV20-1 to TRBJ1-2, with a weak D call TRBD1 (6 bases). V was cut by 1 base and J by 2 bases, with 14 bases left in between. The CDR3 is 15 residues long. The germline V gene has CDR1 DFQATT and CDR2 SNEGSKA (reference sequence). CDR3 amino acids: CSARGSGRGNYGYTF. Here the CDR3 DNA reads TGCAGTGCTAGAGGCTCAGGCAGGGGCAACTATGGCTACACCTTC.

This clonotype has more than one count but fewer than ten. This CDR3 is CASSLNRDRDTEAFF. The CDR3 region has the DNA TGTGCCAGCAGCTTGAACCGGGACCGAGACACTGAAGCTTTCTTT. This sequence joins TRBV7-2 and TRBJ1-1; TRBD1 might be the D (5 bases). The germline V gene has CDR1 SGHTA and CDR2 FQGNSA. Deletions cut 3 bases from V and 3 bases from J, with 14 bases between. CDR3 length: 15 amino acids.

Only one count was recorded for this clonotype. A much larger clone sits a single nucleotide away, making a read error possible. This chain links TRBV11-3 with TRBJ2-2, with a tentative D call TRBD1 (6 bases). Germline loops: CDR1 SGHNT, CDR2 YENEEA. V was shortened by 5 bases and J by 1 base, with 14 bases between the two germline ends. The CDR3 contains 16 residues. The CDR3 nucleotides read TGTGCCAGCAGCCGACGGACAGCCATGAACACCGGGGAGCTGTTTTTT. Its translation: CASSRRTAMNTGELFF.

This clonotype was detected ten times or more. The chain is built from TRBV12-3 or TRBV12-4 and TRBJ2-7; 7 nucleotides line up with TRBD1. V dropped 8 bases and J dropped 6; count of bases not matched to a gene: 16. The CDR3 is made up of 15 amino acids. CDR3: CASQRQGRGSGEQYF. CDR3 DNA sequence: TGTGCCAGCCAACGACAGGGAAGAGGATCGGGCGAGCAGTACTTC.

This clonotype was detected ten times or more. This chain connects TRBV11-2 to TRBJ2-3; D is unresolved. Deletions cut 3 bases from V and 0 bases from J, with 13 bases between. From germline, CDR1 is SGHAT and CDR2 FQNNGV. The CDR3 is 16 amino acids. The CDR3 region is CASSFRTRISTDTQYF. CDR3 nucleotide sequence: TGTGCCAGCAGCTTCCGGACCCGTATAAGCACAGATACGCAGTATTTT.

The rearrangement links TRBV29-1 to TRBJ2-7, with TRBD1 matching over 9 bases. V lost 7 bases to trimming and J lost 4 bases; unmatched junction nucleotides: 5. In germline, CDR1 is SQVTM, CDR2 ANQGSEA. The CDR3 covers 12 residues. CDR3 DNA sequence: TGCAGCGCAACAGGGGGCGAGTACGAGCAGTACTTC. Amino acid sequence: CSATGGEYEQYF.